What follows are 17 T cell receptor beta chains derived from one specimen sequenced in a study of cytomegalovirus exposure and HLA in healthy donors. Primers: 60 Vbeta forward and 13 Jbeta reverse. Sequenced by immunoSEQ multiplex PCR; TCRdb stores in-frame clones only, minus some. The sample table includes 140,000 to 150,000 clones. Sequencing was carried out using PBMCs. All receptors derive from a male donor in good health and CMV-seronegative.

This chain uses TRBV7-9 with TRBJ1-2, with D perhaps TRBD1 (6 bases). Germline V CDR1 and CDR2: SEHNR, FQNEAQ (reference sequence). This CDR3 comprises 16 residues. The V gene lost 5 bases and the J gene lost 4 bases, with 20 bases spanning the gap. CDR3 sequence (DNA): TGTGCCAGCAGCCCTCGAATCCCAGGGGAGGGCTATGGCTACACCTTC. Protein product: CASSPRIPGEGYGYTF.

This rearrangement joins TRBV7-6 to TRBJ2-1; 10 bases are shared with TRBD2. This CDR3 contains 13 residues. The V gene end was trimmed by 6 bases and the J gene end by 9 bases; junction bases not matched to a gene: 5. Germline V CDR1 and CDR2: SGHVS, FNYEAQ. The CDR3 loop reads CASSPQREGEQFF. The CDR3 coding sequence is TGTGCCAGCAGTCCTCAGCGGGAGGGTGAGCAGTTCTTC. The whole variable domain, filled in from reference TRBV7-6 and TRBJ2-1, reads GAGVSQSPRYKVTKRGQDVALRCDPISGHVSLYWYRQALGQGPEFLTYFNYEAQQDKSGLPNDRFSAERPEGSISTLTIQRTEQRDSAMYRCASSPQREGEQFFGPGTRLTVL.

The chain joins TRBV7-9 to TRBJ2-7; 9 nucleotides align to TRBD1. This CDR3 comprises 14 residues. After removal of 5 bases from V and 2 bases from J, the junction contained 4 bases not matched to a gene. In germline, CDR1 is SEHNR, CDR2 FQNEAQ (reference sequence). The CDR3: CASSRRDRAYEQYF. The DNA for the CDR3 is TGTGCCAGCAGCCGCCGGGACAGGGCCTACGAGCAGTACTTC.

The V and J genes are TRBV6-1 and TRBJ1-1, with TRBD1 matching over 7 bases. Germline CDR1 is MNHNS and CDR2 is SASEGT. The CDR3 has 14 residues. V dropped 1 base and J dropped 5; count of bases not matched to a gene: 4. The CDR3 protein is CASSEGPGGTEAFF. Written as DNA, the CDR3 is TGTGCCAGCAGTGAAGGCCCAGGGGGGACTGAAGCTTTCTTT.

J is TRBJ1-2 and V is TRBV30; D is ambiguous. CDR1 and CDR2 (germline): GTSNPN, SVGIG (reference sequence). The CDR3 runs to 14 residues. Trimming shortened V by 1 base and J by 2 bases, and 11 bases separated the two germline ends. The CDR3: CAWSGGGGNYGYTF. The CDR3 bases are TGTGCCTGGAGTGGGGGTGGCGGGAACTATGGCTACACCTTC.

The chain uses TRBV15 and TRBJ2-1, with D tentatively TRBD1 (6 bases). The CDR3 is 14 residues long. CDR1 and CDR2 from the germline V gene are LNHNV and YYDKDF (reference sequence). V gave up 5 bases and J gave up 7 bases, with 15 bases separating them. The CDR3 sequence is CATSADRSRNEQFF. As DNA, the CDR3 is TGTGCCACCAGCGCCGACAGGAGTAGGAATGAGCAGTTCTTC.

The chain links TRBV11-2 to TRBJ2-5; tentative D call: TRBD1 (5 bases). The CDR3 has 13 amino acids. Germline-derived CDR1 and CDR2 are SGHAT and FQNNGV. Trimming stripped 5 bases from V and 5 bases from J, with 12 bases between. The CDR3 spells CASSLWGRETQYF. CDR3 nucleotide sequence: TGTGCCAGCAGCCTCTGGGGCCGGGAGACCCAGTACTTC.

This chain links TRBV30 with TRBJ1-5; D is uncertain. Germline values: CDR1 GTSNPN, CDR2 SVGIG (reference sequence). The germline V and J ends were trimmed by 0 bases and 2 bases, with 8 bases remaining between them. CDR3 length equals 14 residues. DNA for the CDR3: TGTGCCTGGAGTGTATACGGGGGCAATCAGCCCCAGCATTTT. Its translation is CAWSVYGGNQPQHF.

The CDR3 spells CASLPREDTEAFF. The CDR3 coding sequence is TGTGCCAGTCTACCTCGGGAGGACACTGAAGCTTTCTTT. The chain is built from TRBV19 and TRBJ1-1; D unresolved. V was pared by 8 bases and J by 3 bases, with 13 bases between. The CDR3 sequence is 13 residues long. CDR1 LNHDA and CDR2 SQIVND come from the germline V gene (reference sequence).

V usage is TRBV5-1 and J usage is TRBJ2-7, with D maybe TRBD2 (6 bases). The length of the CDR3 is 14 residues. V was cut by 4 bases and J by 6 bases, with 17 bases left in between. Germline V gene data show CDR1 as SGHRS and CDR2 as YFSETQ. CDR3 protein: CASSRGSGFFEQYF. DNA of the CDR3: TGCGCCAGCAGCCGGGGTAGCGGCTTCTTCGAGCAGTACTTC.

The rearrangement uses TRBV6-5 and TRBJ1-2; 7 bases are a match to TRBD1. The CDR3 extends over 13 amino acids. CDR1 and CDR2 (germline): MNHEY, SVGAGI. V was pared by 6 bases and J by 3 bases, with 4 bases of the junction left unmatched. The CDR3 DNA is TGTGCCAGCAGCCCTCAGGGGGACTATGGCTACACCTTC. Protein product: CASSPQGDYGYTF.

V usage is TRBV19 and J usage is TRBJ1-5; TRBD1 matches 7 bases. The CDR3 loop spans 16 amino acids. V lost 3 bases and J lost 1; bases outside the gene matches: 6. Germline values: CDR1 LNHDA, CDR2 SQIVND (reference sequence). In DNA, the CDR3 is TGTGCCAGTAGTATTCCGGGACAGTTAAGCAATCAGCCCCAGCATTTT. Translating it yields CASSIPGQLSNQPQHF.

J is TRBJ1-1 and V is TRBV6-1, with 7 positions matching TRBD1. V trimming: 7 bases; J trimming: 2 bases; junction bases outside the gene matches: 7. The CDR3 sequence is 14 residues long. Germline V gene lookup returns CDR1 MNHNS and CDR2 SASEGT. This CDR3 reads CASTPDRVNTEAFF. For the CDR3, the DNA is TGTGCCAGCACCCCAGACAGGGTTAACACTGAAGCTTTCTTT.

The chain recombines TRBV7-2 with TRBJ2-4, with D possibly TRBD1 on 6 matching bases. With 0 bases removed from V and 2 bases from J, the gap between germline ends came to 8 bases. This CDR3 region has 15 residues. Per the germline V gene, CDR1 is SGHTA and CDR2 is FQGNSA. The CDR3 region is CASSLATGSKNIQYF. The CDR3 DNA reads TGTGCCAGCAGCTTAGCGACAGGCTCCAAAAACATTCAGTACTTC.

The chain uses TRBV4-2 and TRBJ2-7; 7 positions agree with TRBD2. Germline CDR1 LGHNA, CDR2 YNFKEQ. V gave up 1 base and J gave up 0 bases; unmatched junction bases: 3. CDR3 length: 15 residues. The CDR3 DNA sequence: TGTGCCAGCAGCCAAGCTAGCGGAGCCTCCTACGAGCAGTACTTC. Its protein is CASSQASGASYEQYF.

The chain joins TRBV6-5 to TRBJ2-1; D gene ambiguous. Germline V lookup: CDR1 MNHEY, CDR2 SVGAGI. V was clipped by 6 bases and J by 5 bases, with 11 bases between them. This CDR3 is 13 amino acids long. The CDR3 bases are TGTGCCAGCAGCCCTCTTACTAACAATGAGCAGTTCTTC. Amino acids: CASSPLTNNEQFF.

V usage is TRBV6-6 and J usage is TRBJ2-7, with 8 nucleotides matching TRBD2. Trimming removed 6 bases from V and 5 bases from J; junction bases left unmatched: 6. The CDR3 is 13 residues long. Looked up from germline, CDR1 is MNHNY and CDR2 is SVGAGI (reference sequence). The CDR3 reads CASSRSGTHEQYF. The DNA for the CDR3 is TGTGCCAGCAGCCGTAGCGGGACCCACGAGCAGTACTTC.